The sequence of this TCR beta chain was determined in a study of T cell clusters in autoimmune cytopenias. The CDR3 length is 15 residues. Germline V CDR1 and CDR2: LNHDA, SQIVND (reference sequence). TRB was amplified from approximately 250 ng of peripheral blood genomic DNA per sample. Multiplex touch-down PCR amplified TRB using TRB-A and TRB-B pools in one tube. Following a re-call of the multiplex PCR reads, TCRdb has one entry per CDR3 protein and lacks DNA. The sample's table shows around 8,200 distinct CDR3 sequences. This chain links TRBV19 with TRBJ2-6; TCRdb reports TRBD2, a call that lacks DNA to check it against. This sequence was found in a human donor with an autoimmune cytopenia or autoimmune hepatitis (not recorded which). Sequencing used peripheral blood. The CDR3 here is CASREGSSGANVLTF.